The entry that follows covers one T cell receptor (beta chain) sequence. The antigen is unknown. This record comes from a study of pediatric ulcerative colitis. Study results and limitations: Blood samples from two patients yielded substantially fewer templates and were excluded from blood-rectal overlap analysis. In rectum, acute severe colitis had expanded clones and less diversity. Ulcerative colitis patients shared more blood-rectal clones than controls.

Each sample received Survey-level depth of up to 500,000 reads. Data came from immunoSEQ multiplex PCR; TCRdb stores just in-frame clones and leaves some out. Among tens of thousands of clones, about 90% were seen once, and the ten largest hold nearly 1.5%. The sample consisted of blood. The receptor was derived from a boy aged 5 to 17 who was a control in a study of pediatric ulcerative colitis.

The chain's CDR3 is CASSLDRGLYNEQFF. As DNA, the CDR3 is TGTGCCAGCAGCTTAGATCGGGGCCTTTACAATGAGCAGTTCTTC. V is TRBV11-2 and J is TRBJ2-1, with D perhaps TRBD1 or TRBD2 (5 bases each). Trimming stripped 0 bases from V and 4 bases from J, with 10 bases between. CDR3 size: 15 residues. The V gene's germline CDR1 is SGHAT and CDR2 FQNNGV.